This T cell receptor gamma chain was captured by sequencing in a study of γδ T cells in repeated Plasmodium falciparum infection (dated by TCRdb to 2020 to 2022). Notes on the research overall: Malian children exposed to intense seasonal malaria transmission were enrolled in the natural-infection arm and compared with Australian children matched for age and gender. Four controlled human malaria infections were administered to roughly 5 malaria-naive U.S. adults over about 630 days by bites from P. falciparum NF54-infected Anopheles stephensi mosquitoes. Samples from controlled-infection subjects were taken at baseline, right before selected infections, and 21 days after each infection. The study examined how repeated Plasmodium falciparum infection shapes the human gammadelta T cell repertoire, using natural infection in Mali and controlled human malaria infection. The gammadelta TCR repertoires from Mali were analysed in two ways: cross-sectionally during periods with no transmission, and longitudinally across episodes of acute febrile malaria.

The investigation overall reported the following: Vgamma9/Vdelta2+ TCR repertoires showed a highly stable polyclonal repertoire over time and infection, with many inter-individual overlapping TCRgamma sequences. The Malian cohort was drawn from a small rural village made up mostly of one ethnic group, which limits generalizability. Repeated controlled infections appeared to drive waves of new clonotype selection in Vdelta2-negative, largely Vdelta1+, gammadelta TCR repertoires. The controlled-infection cohort was small, limiting analysis of inter-individual variability in gammadelta T cell responses. Vdelta2-negative gammadelta TCR repertoires from Malian children appeared more clonally expanded, less diverse and less shared than those of Australian children.

Vgamma9/Vdelta2+ and Vdelta2-negative gammadelta T cell populations were flow-sorted from peripheral blood mononuclear cells for bulk TCR repertoire analysis. Library preparation employed multiplex PCR. Sequencing instrument: Illumina MiSeq. Both TCR gamma (TRG) and TCR delta (TRD) chains were sequenced from each sorted gammadelta T cell sample. The paper's processing steps were these. Repertoire analyses included clonotype tree plots, accumulated frequency of the top 20 clonotypes, diversity index (DI) and D75 metrics. TCRdb reanalyzed the public reads with the CATT caller, and identical DNA sequences were merged afterwards. TCRdb, rather than the study authors, made the V and J calls. The table for this sample lists roughly 27,000 gamma-chain clones; around 2.9% of them were counted only once. The ten top clones hold roughly 30% of the sample. Germline trimming: 3 bases from V, 3 bases from J; junction bases outside gene matches: 11. The CDR3 contains 15 residues, cysteine and phenylalanine counted. Only CDR3 DNA remains: 45 bases, in frame from the first base. Per the germline V gene (reference sequence), GITISATS is the CDR1 and ISYDGTV is the CDR2.

This clone was seen repeatedly, ten times or more. Its antigen remains unidentified. This likely stems from a read error, as it lies one base from a far larger clone. The same CDR3 arises from other DNA sequences in this sample as well. Source material: gamma-delta T cells from blood. The chain is made from TRGV9 and TRGJ1 or TRGJ2. In the absence of a J gene in TCRdb, the DNA was matched to germline to assign it here. This TCR came from a pool of human donors (malaria-infected and uninfected, not separated). The CDR3 loop reads CALWESPEVYYKKLF. The sequenced DNA is TGTGCCTTGTGGGAGTCCCCAGAGGTTTATTATAAGAAACTCTTT.